This T cell receptor beta chain derives from a study of T cell responses to AZD1222 COVID-19 vaccine. Study-wide results and limits: Repertoire collection took place solely once the T cell response had peaked.

Germline V gene data show CDR1 as LNHNV and CDR2 as YYDKDF (reference sequence). The CDR3 consists of 15 residues. The V gene lost 0 bases and the J gene lost 4 bases, with 9 bases spanning the gap. Repertoires were generated with immunoSEQ multiplex PCR, while TCRdb's copy carries only in-frame clones and drops some. The repertoire consists of more than 85,000 clones, with about nine tenths occurring once and the leading ten covering over 4%. To note about this clone: The antigen remains undetermined.

The material was peripheral blood, obtained on day 0 of AZD1222 vaccination. This chain uses TRBV15 with TRBJ2-2, with D possibly being TRBD2 (6 bases). This TCR was sampled from an adult in good health. The CDR3 loop is CATSRDQEGTGELFF. The DNA for the CDR3 is TGTGCCACCAGCAGAGACCAGGAGGGCACCGGGGAGCTGTTTTTT.